A selection of T cell receptor beta chains follows, all from one sample in a study of T cell changes during pregnancy in multiple sclerosis. Here immunoSEQ multiplex PCR was the method, and the copy in TCRdb shows in-frame clones only, minus some. The table includes 30,000 to 40,000 clones, roughly nine tenths detected once. The input for sequencing was CD4+ T cells from peripheral blood mononuclear cells, taken in the third trimester of pregnancy. These receptors came from a female donor in good health, enrolled as a control in a pregnancy study. CDR3s include the opening cysteine and the closing phenylalanine or tryptophan. Each record gives: D gene, J gene, clone size, V gene, CDR3 protein, CDR3 DNA. A D gene is named only where the DNA matches it firmly. Clone size is shown for a subset of rows, as once, few, many or a class of expanded clone.

d_gene: TRBD2
j_gene: TRBJ2-2
abundance: .
v_gene: TRBV28
CDR3aa: CASYRLARRGELFF
CDR3nt: TGTGCCAGCTACCGACTAGCCCGAAGGGGGGAGCTGTTTTTT

d_gene: .
j_gene: TRBJ1-5
abundance: .
v_gene: TRBV28
CDR3aa: CASGRGNQPQHF
CDR3nt: TGTGCCAGCGGCAGGGGCAATCAGCCCCAGCATTTT

d_gene: TRBD1
j_gene: TRBJ2-1
abundance: .
v_gene: TRBV7-9
CDR3aa: CASNAGDRGSYNEQFF
CDR3nt: TGTGCCAGCAACGCGGGGGACAGGGGCTCCTACAATGAGCAGTTCTTC

d_gene: TRBD1
j_gene: TRBJ2-3
abundance: .
v_gene: TRBV6-1
CDR3aa: CASARDRSTDTQYF
CDR3nt: TGTGCCAGCGCCAGGGACAGGTCCACAGATACGCAGTATTTT

d_gene: TRBD2
j_gene: TRBJ2-1
abundance: .
v_gene: TRBV7-3
CDR3aa: CASSLGGRAMNEQFF
CDR3nt: TGTGCCAGCAGCTTAGGGGGGAGGGCCATGAATGAGCAGTTCTTC

d_gene: TRBD1
j_gene: TRBJ1-6
abundance: .
v_gene: TRBV28
CDR3aa: CASTLDIGAGGSLHF
CDR3nt: TGTGCCAGCACCTTGGATATCGGGGCAGGGGGATCCCTCCACTTT

d_gene: TRBD2
j_gene: TRBJ2-4
abundance: .
v_gene: TRBV29-1
CDR3aa: CSVVVGGSIQYF
CDR3nt: TGCAGCGTCGTGGTGGGGGGGAGCATTCAGTACTTC

d_gene: .
j_gene: TRBJ1-5
abundance: .
v_gene: TRBV6-5
CDR3aa: CASSYSWQGHQPQHF
CDR3nt: TGTGCCAGCAGTTACTCGTGGCAGGGGCATCAGCCCCAGCATTTT

d_gene: TRBD2
j_gene: TRBJ2-3
abundance: .
v_gene: TRBV6-4
CDR3aa: CASSDSGGRGTDTQYF
CDR3nt: TGTGCCAGCAGTGACTCGGGCGGGAGGGGCACAGATACGCAGTATTTT

d_gene: .
j_gene: TRBJ1-4
abundance: .
v_gene: TRBV15
CDR3aa: CATSRDLLPGRRGAEKLFF
CDR3nt: TGTGCCACCAGCAGAGATCTTCTTCCGGGGAGACGAGGCGCTGAAAAACTGTTTTTT

d_gene: TRBD2
j_gene: TRBJ2-3
abundance: .
v_gene: TRBV10-1
CDR3aa: CASSESKRGGTDTQYF
CDR3nt: TGCGCCAGCAGTGAGTCGAAACGGGGGGGCACAGATACGCAGTATTTT

d_gene: .
j_gene: TRBJ2-7
abundance: .
v_gene: TRBV20-1
CDR3aa: CSASRAYEQYF
CDR3nt: TGCAGTGCTAGCAGGGCCTACGAGCAGTACTTC

d_gene: TRBD2
j_gene: TRBJ2-1
abundance: .
v_gene: TRBV10-3
CDR3aa: CAISEEASGGQGNEQFF
CDR3nt: TGTGCCATCAGTGAGGAGGCTAGCGGGGGGCAGGGGAATGAGCAGTTCTTC

d_gene: .
j_gene: TRBJ2-7
abundance: .
v_gene: TRBV4-1
CDR3aa: CASSQPAERFYEQYF
CDR3nt: TGCGCCAGCAGCCAGCCCGCGGAACGATTCTACGAGCAGTACTTC

d_gene: .
j_gene: TRBJ1-4
abundance: once
v_gene: TRBV5-5
CDR3aa: CASSLGGRSEKLFF
CDR3nt: TGTGCCAGCAGCTTGGGGGGCAGGAGTGAAAAACTGTTTTTT

d_gene: TRBD1
j_gene: TRBJ1-3
abundance: once
v_gene: TRBV9
CDR3aa: CASSVGDRVENTIYF
CDR3nt: TGTGCCAGCAGCGTGGGGGACAGGGTAGAGAACACCATATATTTT

d_gene: TRBD2
j_gene: TRBJ2-2
abundance: .
v_gene: TRBV6-1
CDR3aa: CASSEVPLTSGAPGELFF
CDR3nt: TGTGCCAGCAGTGAAGTCCCCCTGACTAGCGGGGCTCCCGGGGAGCTGTTTTTT

d_gene: .
j_gene: TRBJ2-3
abundance: .
v_gene: TRBV18
CDR3aa: CASSPPVGAGADTQYF
CDR3nt: TGTGCCAGCTCACCCCCCGTGGGGGCGGGCGCAGATACGCAGTATTTT

d_gene: TRBD1
j_gene: TRBJ1-1
abundance: once
v_gene: TRBV5-1
CDR3aa: CASSAKQGARMNTEAFF
CDR3nt: TGCGCCAGCAGCGCGAAACAGGGGGCGAGGATGAACACTGAAGCTTTCTTT

d_gene: .
j_gene: TRBJ1-5
abundance: .
v_gene: TRBV6-6
CDR3aa: CAIHRTVNQPQHF
CDR3nt: TGTGCCATCCACCGGACAGTTAATCAGCCCCAGCATTTT

d_gene: .
j_gene: TRBJ2-7
abundance: once
v_gene: TRBV2
CDR3aa: CASSVGGLGEQYF
CDR3nt: TGTGCCAGCAGTGTGGGGGGACTGGGCGAGCAGTACTTC

d_gene: TRBD1
j_gene: TRBJ1-6
abundance: .
v_gene: TRBV7-9
CDR3aa: CASSPRQGSPLHF
CDR3nt: TGTGCCAGCAGCCCACGACAGGGATCACCCCTCCACTTT

d_gene: TRBD2
j_gene: TRBJ2-5
abundance: once
v_gene: TRBV9
CDR3aa: CASSVNPSGRGETQYF
CDR3nt: TGTGCCAGCAGCGTAAACCCTAGCGGGAGGGGCGAGACCCAGTACTTC

d_gene: .
j_gene: TRBJ2-1
abundance: .
v_gene: TRBV10-2
CDR3aa: CASSGWAIRSYNEQFF
CDR3nt: TGCGCCAGCAGTGGGTGGGCGATTCGCTCCTACAATGAGCAGTTCTTC

d_gene: .
j_gene: TRBJ1-4
abundance: .
v_gene: TRBV9
CDR3aa: CASGGAVSPEKLFF
CDR3nt: TGTGCCAGCGGGGGGGCTGTGAGTCCTGAAAAACTGTTTTTT

d_gene: TRBD2
j_gene: TRBJ2-7
abundance: .
v_gene: TRBV4-1
CDR3aa: CASRQIWGSGEYEQYF
CDR3nt: TGCGCCAGCAGGCAAATCTGGGGTAGCGGGGAATACGAGCAGTACTTC

d_gene: TRBD2
j_gene: TRBJ2-6
abundance: .
v_gene: TRBV9
CDR3aa: CASRTGGPAGANVLTF
CDR3nt: TGTGCCAGCAGGACGGGAGGGCCGGCTGGGGCCAACGTCCTGACTTTC

d_gene: .
j_gene: TRBJ1-1
abundance: .
v_gene: TRBV5-4
CDR3aa: CASSLTGNHTEAFF
CDR3nt: TGTGCCAGCAGCTTGACAGGGAACCACACTGAAGCTTTCTTT

d_gene: .
j_gene: TRBJ2-7
abundance: few
v_gene: TRBV5-5
CDR3aa: CASSWAPSYPEQYF
CDR3nt: TGTGCCAGCAGCTGGGCGCCAAGTTATCCCGAGCAGTACTTC

d_gene: .
j_gene: TRBJ1-2
abundance: .
v_gene: TRBV6-1
CDR3aa: CASSAGVDYGYTF
CDR3nt: TGTGCCAGCAGTGCAGGGGTAGACTATGGCTACACCTTC

d_gene: .
j_gene: TRBJ1-6
abundance: few
v_gene: TRBV7-2
CDR3aa: CASSLESQGRSPLHF
CDR3nt: TGTGCCAGCAGCTTAGAATCGCAGGGAAGATCACCCCTCCACTTT

d_gene: .
j_gene: TRBJ2-3
abundance: .
v_gene: TRBV12-5
CDR3aa: CASGRGTDTQYF
CDR3nt: TGTGCTAGTGGTCGCGGGACAGATACGCAGTATTTT

d_gene: TRBD2
j_gene: TRBJ2-5
abundance: .
v_gene: TRBV15
CDR3aa: CATSRYRAGAQETQYF
CDR3nt: TGTGCCACCAGCAGATACCGAGCGGGGGCCCAAGAGACCCAGTACTTC

d_gene: TRBD1
j_gene: TRBJ1-5
abundance: .
v_gene: TRBV2
CDR3aa: CASRLTGYNQPQHF
CDR3nt: TGTGCCAGCAGGTTGACAGGGTACAATCAGCCCCAGCATTTT

d_gene: .
j_gene: TRBJ1-5
abundance: .
v_gene: TRBV21-1
CDR3aa: CASHLRGAQPQHF
CDR3nt: TGTGCCAGCCATCTACGGGGGGCTCAGCCCCAGCATTTT

d_gene: .
j_gene: TRBJ1-6
abundance: .
v_gene: TRBV30
CDR3aa: CAWSAGSNSPLHF
CDR3nt: TGTGCCTGGAGTGCCGGGTCCAATTCACCCCTCCACTTT

d_gene: .
j_gene: TRBJ2-7
abundance: .
v_gene: TRBV5-6
CDR3aa: CASSLISAGYEQYF
CDR3nt: TGTGCCAGCAGCTTGATTAGCGCAGGCTACGAGCAGTACTTC

d_gene: .
j_gene: TRBJ2-2
abundance: few
v_gene: TRBV6-5
CDR3aa: CASRSARELFF
CDR3nt: TGTGCCAGCCGCAGCGCGAGGGAGCTGTTTTTT

d_gene: TRBD1
j_gene: TRBJ1-5
abundance: .
v_gene: TRBV28
CDR3aa: CASRTDRVGEQPQHF
CDR3nt: TGTGCCAGCAGGACCGACAGGGTAGGGGAACAGCCCCAGCATTTT

d_gene: TRBD1
j_gene: TRBJ2-3
abundance: .
v_gene: TRBV7-9
CDR3aa: CASSLRGGETDTQYF
CDR3nt: TGTGCCAGCAGCTTAAGAGGGGGCGAGACAGATACGCAGTATTTT

d_gene: .
j_gene: TRBJ2-7
abundance: .
v_gene: TRBV7-9
CDR3aa: CASSPGRGGSYEQYF
CDR3nt: TGTGCCAGCAGCCCCGGGCGTGGAGGCTCCTACGAGCAGTACTTC

d_gene: TRBD1
j_gene: TRBJ1-1
abundance: .
v_gene: TRBV11-3
CDR3aa: CASSRQGATEAFF
CDR3nt: TGTGCCAGCAGCCGACAGGGGGCCACTGAAGCTTTCTTT

d_gene: TRBD2
j_gene: TRBJ2-3
abundance: .
v_gene: TRBV18
CDR3aa: CASSPTSGGGTDTQYF
CDR3nt: TGTGCCAGCTCCCCGACTAGCGGGGGTGGGACAGATACGCAGTATTTT

d_gene: TRBD1
j_gene: TRBJ1-6
abundance: .
v_gene: TRBV6-5
CDR3aa: CASSYFRTGGNSPLHF
CDR3nt: TGTGCCAGCAGTTACTTTAGGACAGGAGGCAATTCACCCCTCCACTTT

d_gene: .
j_gene: TRBJ1-2
abundance: once
v_gene: TRBV6-6
CDR3aa: CASSAGHPPLDYGYTF
CDR3nt: TGTGCCAGCAGTGCCGGACACCCCCCCTTGGATTATGGCTACACCTTC

d_gene: .
j_gene: TRBJ1-1
abundance: medium-sized
v_gene: TRBV28
CDR3aa: CASSLPMVRGQAFF
CDR3nt: TGTGCCAGCAGTTTACCCATGGTACGCGGCCAAGCTTTCTTT

d_gene: .
j_gene: TRBJ1-2
abundance: .
v_gene: TRBV6-1
CDR3aa: CASSPGGNYGYTF
CDR3nt: TGTGCCAGCAGCCCTGGGGGGAACTATGGCTACACCTTC

d_gene: .
j_gene: TRBJ1-6
abundance: .
v_gene: TRBV7-2
CDR3aa: CASSLGGVDNSPLHF
CDR3nt: TGTGCCAGCAGCTTAGGGGGGGTCGATAATTCACCCCTCCACTTT

d_gene: .
j_gene: TRBJ2-1
abundance: .
v_gene: TRBV10-1
CDR3aa: CASSETGRVAYNEQFF
CDR3nt: TGCGCCAGCAGTGAAACAGGGAGGGTTGCTTACAATGAGCAGTTCTTC

d_gene: TRBD2
j_gene: TRBJ2-1
abundance: .
v_gene: TRBV7-2
CDR3aa: CASSLRGVNEQFF
CDR3nt: TGTGCCAGCAGCCTACGGGGGGTCAATGAGCAGTTCTTC

d_gene: .
j_gene: TRBJ1-1
abundance: .
v_gene: TRBV4-1
CDR3aa: CASSQDTVNTEAFF
CDR3nt: TGCGCCAGCAGCCAAGATACAGTGAACACTGAAGCTTTCTTT

d_gene: TRBD2
j_gene: TRBJ2-1
abundance: .
v_gene: TRBV7-9
CDR3aa: CASSPPFKLAFHNEQFF
CDR3nt: TGTGCCAGCAGCCCTCCCTTCAAACTAGCGTTTCACAATGAGCAGTTCTTC